This is a list of T cell receptor beta chains from one sample in a study of cytomegalovirus exposure and HLA in healthy donors. Only in-frame clones appear in the TCRdb table, and some are missing; sequencing was by immunoSEQ multiplex PCR. The sample holds 200,000 to 250,000 clones, approximately 90% seen once. The specimen was PBMCs. The receptors were gathered from a young woman in good health and CMV-seronegative. Both conserved end residues are part of each CDR3. A D gene is named only where the DNA matches it firmly. Rows may omit the clone size; those that give it use once, few, many or a size class.

d_gene	j_gene	abundance	v_gene	CDR3aa	CDR3nt
.	TRBJ1-5	.	TRBV6-5	CASRADRSVNQPQHF	TGTGCCAGCAGGGCAGACAGATCCGTAAATCAGCCCCAGCATTTT
.	TRBJ2-2	once	TRBV5-1	CASSLPNSGDTGELFF	TGCGCCAGCAGCTTACCCAACTCCGGTGACACCGGGGAGCTGTTTTTT
.	TRBJ2-2	once	TRBV5-1	CASSLTGNTGELFF	TGCGCCAGCAGCCTGACAGGGAACACCGGGGAGCTGTTTTTT
TRBD1	TRBJ1-1	.	TRBV19	CASKRQGHTEAFF	TGTGCCAGTAAACGACAGGGCCACACTGAAGCTTTCTTT
.	TRBJ1-2	few	TRBV2	CASSGLALYGYTF	TGTGCCAGCAGTGGACTGGCTCTTTATGGCTACACCTTC
.	TRBJ2-7	.	TRBV6-1	CASSHQGTSYEQYF	TGTGCCAGCAGCCACCAGGGGACCTCCTACGAGCAGTACTTC
.	TRBJ1-6	.	TRBV2	CASSDRGSYNSPLHF	TGTGCCAGCAGTGACAGGGGCTCCTATAATTCACCCCTCCACTTT
.	TRBJ2-7	.	TRBV5-4	CASSLGSGDSSYEQYF	TGTGCCAGCAGCTTGGGGTCCGGGGACTCCTCCTACGAGCAGTACTTC
.	TRBJ2-7	few	TRBV7-9	CASSLPRGDGYEQYF	TGTGCCAGCAGCTTACCACGGGGAGATGGGTACGAGCAGTACTTC
.	TRBJ1-1	.	TRBV6-1	CASSRNPGLEAFF	TGTGCCAGCAGTCGAAATCCGGGACTTGAAGCTTTCTTT
.	TRBJ2-4	.	TRBV4-1	CASSQGGLSAKNIQYF	TGCGCCAGCAGCCAAGGGGGGCTTTCGGCCAAAAACATTCAGTACTTC
.	TRBJ2-6	few	TRBV7-2	CASSIRTTSSSGANVLTF	TGTGCCAGCAGCATTAGGACAACCAGCTCCTCTGGGGCCAACGTCCTGACTTTC
.	TRBJ1-2	.	TRBV29-1	CSVEGGGSYGYTF	TGCAGCGTTGAAGGCGGGGGGAGCTATGGCTACACCTTC
TRBD2	TRBJ2-3	medium-sized	TRBV4-2	CASSHGREGVDTQYF	TGTGCCAGCAGCCATGGCCGGGAGGGCGTAGATACGCAGTATTTT
TRBD1	TRBJ1-2	.	TRBV5-8	CASSLDRGRDGYTF	TGTGCCAGCAGCCTCGACAGGGGGCGGGATGGCTACACCTTC
.	TRBJ1-5	.	TRBV30	CAWSPPGHGYQPQHF	TGTGCCTGGAGTCCTCCGGGACATGGATATCAGCCCCAGCATTTT
.	TRBJ1-1	.	TRBV18	CASSPPLRERWWDTEAFF	TGTGCCAGCTCACCACCGTTGAGAGAGAGGTGGTGGGACACTGAAGCTTTCTTT
.	TRBJ2-7	.	TRBV7-9	CASSPAYEQYF	TGTGCCAGCAGCCCCGCCTACGAGCAGTACTTC
TRBD2	TRBJ2-7	.	TRBV9	CASSASAGSSYEQYF	TGTGCCAGCAGCGCGTCAGCGGGAAGCTCCTACGAGCAGTACTTC
TRBD1	TRBJ1-2	.	TRBV15	CATSSNRGFNYGYTF	TGTGCCACCAGCAGCAACAGGGGGTTTAACTATGGCTACACCTTC
TRBD1	TRBJ1-2	.	TRBV6-4	CASSDHGQGESGYTF	TGTGCCAGCAGTGACCACGGACAGGGCGAAAGTGGCTACACCTTC
TRBD1	TRBJ1-2	once	TRBV19	CASSYDRESVNYGYTF	TGTGCCAGTAGTTACGACAGGGAATCCGTTAACTATGGCTACACCTTC
.	TRBJ1-2	.	TRBV9	CASSAGSGGYGYTF	TGTGCCAGCAGCGCAGGGTCGGGAGGCTATGGCTACACCTTC
.	TRBJ2-3	.	TRBV5-1	CASSLWPGSTDTQYF	TGCGCCAGCAGCTTATGGCCCGGGTCCACAGATACGCAGTATTTT
TRBD2	TRBJ2-7	.	TRBV5-8	CASSLGLAGVEQYF	TGTGCCAGCAGCTTGGGGCTAGCGGGAGTCGAGCAGTACTTC
.	TRBJ2-7	.	TRBV18	CASSPNVLEQYF	TGTGCCAGCTCACCAAACGTCCTAGAGCAGTACTTC
.	TRBJ2-7	once	TRBV5-6	CASSLALTESYEQYF	TGTGCCAGCAGCTTGGCCTTGACAGAATCCTACGAGCAGTACTTC
.	TRBJ2-7	.	TRBV6-1	CASRPSGEGPEQYF	TGTGCCAGCAGACCCTCCGGTGAGGGCCCCGAGCAGTACTTC
TRBD1	TRBJ1-2	once	TRBV5-6	CASSLWGQGSLYGYTF	TGTGCCAGCAGCTTGTGGGGACAGGGATCCCTCTATGGCTACACCTTC
.	TRBJ2-3	.	TRBV5-1	CASNVAGRTDTQYF	TGCGCCAGCAACGTGGCGGGACGGACAGATACGCAGTATTTT
TRBD1	TRBJ1-5	.	TRBV4-2	CASSPGQGGSNQPQHF	TGTGCCAGCAGCCCAGGACAGGGGGGTAGCAATCAGCCCCAGCATTTT
TRBD1	TRBJ2-3	.	TRBV2	CASILLGTGPITDTQYF	TGTGCCAGCATTCTTCTTGGGACAGGGCCTATCACAGATACGCAGTATTTT
.	TRBJ1-1	.	TRBV6-5	CASTDGGPEAFF	TGTGCCAGTACCGACGGGGGTCCTGAAGCTTTCTTT
.	TRBJ2-1	.	TRBV27	CASSIARGYEQFF	TGTGCCAGCAGTATAGCCCGGGGTTATGAGCAGTTCTTC
.	TRBJ2-1	.	TRBV28	CASSFPIGGEDEQFF	TGTGCCAGCAGTTTCCCAATCGGGGGAGAGGATGAGCAGTTCTTC
.	TRBJ2-3	few	TRBV6-1	CASIITQGADTQYF	TGTGCCAGCATAATAACGCAGGGTGCCGATACGCAGTATTTT
TRBD2	TRBJ2-1	.	TRBV4-1	CASSRRLAASYNEQFF	TGCGCCAGCAGCCGCAGACTAGCGGCCTCCTACAATGAGCAGTTCTTC
.	TRBJ2-5	.	TRBV5-1	CASSLAGETQYF	TGCGCCAGCAGCTTGGCCGGGGAGACCCAGTACTTC
TRBD1	TRBJ2-3	.	TRBV4-1	CASSQRRGRSTDTQYF	TGCGCCAGCAGCCAACGCAGGGGGCGAAGCACAGATACGCAGTATTTT
.	TRBJ1-2	.	TRBV6-6	CASSYGAADPNYGYTF	TGTGCCAGCAGTTACGGGGCGGCCGACCCTAACTATGGCTACACCTTC
.	TRBJ2-5	.	TRBV13	CASSRGRETQYF	TGTGCCAGCAGCCGGGGAAGGGAGACCCAGTACTTC
.	TRBJ1-2	.	TRBV28	CASSLGGLYYGYTF	TGTGCCAGCAGCCTTGGAGGGTTATACTATGGCTACACCTTC
.	TRBJ2-7	.	TRBV7-9	CASGQEAYEQYF	TGTGCCAGCGGGCAGGAGGCCTACGAGCAGTACTTC
TRBD1	TRBJ2-2	few	TRBV9	CASSPRGRGNTGELFF	TGTGCCAGCAGCCCCAGGGGGCGCGGGAACACCGGGGAGCTGTTTTTT
TRBD1	TRBJ1-2	.	TRBV4-3	CASSLRGRDGYTF	TGCGCCAGCAGCCTCAGGGGGCGCGATGGCTACACCTTC
TRBD1	TRBJ1-2	.	TRBV5-1	CASSQGAGDGYTF	TGCGCCAGCAGTCAGGGGGCTGGCGATGGCTACACCTTC
.	TRBJ1-5	.	TRBV15	CATSRQTGSYNQPQHF	TGTGCCACCAGCAGACAAACAGGGAGCTACAATCAGCCCCAGCATTTT
TRBD2	TRBJ2-5	.	TRBV6-1	CASSEAASGSQETQYF	TGTGCCAGCAGTGAAGCGGCTAGCGGGAGCCAAGAGACCCAGTACTTC
TRBD1	TRBJ2-7	.	TRBV7-9	CASSSSPDRANF	TGTGCCAGCAGCTCTTCGCCGGACAGGGCGAACTTC
.	TRBJ1-5	.	TRBV19	CASSIEGAGGAVNQPQHF	TGTGCCAGTAGTATTGAAGGCGCCGGGGGGGCGGTCAATCAGCCCCAGCATTTT
TRBD2	TRBJ2-5	.	TRBV2	CASRRQAGSLETQYF	TGTGCCAGCAGACGCCAAGCGGGAAGTTTGGAGACCCAGTACTTC
TRBD2	TRBJ2-2	few	TRBV5-4	CASSPGLAGGTGELFF	TGTGCCAGCAGCCCGGGACTAGCGGGAGGTACCGGGGAGCTGTTTTTT
.	TRBJ1-2	once	TRBV6-5	CASSKAGYYGYTF	TGTGCCAGCAGTAAGGCGGGATACTATGGCTACACCTTC
TRBD2	TRBJ2-7	.	TRBV11-3	CASSTRAGAYEQYF	TGTGCCAGCAGCACCCGAGCGGGAGCTTACGAGCAGTACTTC
.	TRBJ1-5	.	TRBV27	CASTHTGSGEPQHF	TGTGCCAGCACCCATACAGGGAGTGGAGAGCCCCAGCATTTT
TRBD1	TRBJ1-2	once	TRBV7-9	CASIETGTGLSNYGYTF	TGTGCCAGCATAGAGACCGGGACAGGGTTATCTAACTATGGCTACACCTTC
.	TRBJ2-5	.	TRBV7-2	CASSPQGLGETQYF	TGTGCCAGCAGTCCTCAGGGTCTTGGGGAGACCCAGTACTTC
.	TRBJ2-7	.	TRBV27	CASSPSISEVREQYF	TGTGCCAGCAGTCCCTCCATTTCCGAGGTTCGGGAGCAGTACTTC
TRBD2	TRBJ2-1	.	TRBV19	CASSTGTSGAYNEQFF	TGTGCCAGTAGTACCGGGACTAGCGGAGCCTACAATGAGCAGTTCTTC